Sequencing of this T cell receptor beta chain was carried out in a study of blood T cells in healthy people across ages. Whole-study context: Template switching caught about one barcoded beta molecule for each two T cells.

The donors, aged roughly 6 to 95, were healthy Caucasians from Russia. A sample-barcoded 5' primer and a J-beta primer mix were used in a second PCR of roughly 7 to 11 cycles. TCRdb passed the 5' RACE reads through MiXCR, listing each CDR3 protein once. The data hold 710,000 or so distinct CDR3 sequences, with 22% observed a single time. Ten or more counts support this clonotype. Its specificity is not known. Study observations and caveats: Both higher diversity and more naive CD4+ cells marked long-lived donors when set against aged donors.

Germline trimming cut 6 bases from V and 0 bases from J; bases unmatched to any gene: 4. The CDR3 has 14 amino acids. This chain uses TRBV12-3 or TRBV12-4 with TRBJ2-5, with 7 nucleotides matching TRBD1. Specimen: blood. The receptor was isolated from a man aged 65-85 years in good health. The CDR3, as DNA: TGTGCCAGCAGGGAGACAGGGCACCAAGAGACCCAGTACTTC. Encoded protein: CASRETGHQETQYF.